This TCR beta chain was sequenced in a study of OX40 agonist ivuxolimab in advanced cancers. On the study more broadly: Three dose-escalation patients had partial responses: one with hepatocellular carcinoma and two with cutaneous melanoma.

Patients were ineligible given autoimmune disease history or systemic immunosuppression. The data were produced by immunoSEQ multiplex PCR, yet TCRdb's version contains in-frame clones alone and is incomplete. This repertoire shows tens of thousands of clones, approximately 83% found once; its top ten account for about 15%. This specimen consisted of CD4+ or CD8+ T cells sorted from blood, obtained in a trial of the OX40 agonist ivuxolimab. This receptor was identified in an adult with an advanced solid tumor such as melanoma, head and neck, liver or kidney cancer.

CDR3: CASSGTGGLGYGYTF. The DNA for the CDR3 is TGTGCCAGTAGTGGAACAGGGGGCTTAGGCTATGGCTACACCTTC. The chain employs TRBV19 and TRBJ1-2, with 9 bases aligning to TRBD1. Germline loops: CDR1 LNHDA, CDR2 SQIVND (reference sequence). The CDR3 is 15 residues long. V lost 5 bases to trimming and J lost 4 bases; unmatched junction nucleotides: 8.